These 29 T cell receptor beta chains originate from one sample sequenced in a study of regulatory T cells in long-lasting Graves disease. iRepertoire HTBI primers and Arm-PCR of CDR3 regions built TCR beta libraries. MiXCR was run by TCRdb on the multiplex PCR reads, yielding one entry per CDR3 protein. There are 400,000 to 500,000 distinct CDR3 sequences in the sample; over 12% occur only once, and about 7.8% lies in the top ten. The time point denotes: newly diagnosed GD, antithyroid drugs for less than 3 months. RNA from PBMCs was the source of the TCR library. These records were also assigned to another study, of T cells in Graves' hyperthyroidism and ophthalmopathy.

The input for sequencing was peripheral blood mononuclear cells (PBMCs), taken at new diagnosis, from a patient treated with antithyroid drugs. Receptors originate from a woman in her forties with Graves disease.

This clonotype has a count of ten or more. The rearrangement links TRBV6-2 or TRBV6-3 to TRBJ1-1; D is unclear. The V end lost 3 bases, the J end lost 1 base, and 6 bases lay between the germline ends. This CDR3 is built from 13 residues. Germline V CDR1 and CDR2: MNHEY, SVGEGT. CDR3 sequence reads: CASSYLRNTEAFF. The CDR3 coding sequence is TGTGCCAGCAGTTATCTAAGGAACACTGAAGCTTTCTTT.

The chain joins TRBV29-1 to TRBJ2-2; no definite D call. Germline V gene data show CDR1 as SQVTM and CDR2 as ANQGSEA. V was clipped by 4 bases and J by 2 bases, with 5 bases between them. This CDR3 has 12 residues. The CDR3 DNA follows: TGCAGCGTTGTTTCAAACACCGGGGAGCTGTTTTTT. This sequence encodes CSVVSNTGELFF.

This clonotype was detected only a few times. The chain couples TRBV19 to TRBJ1-5; 7 bases are a match to TRBD1. Germline loops: CDR1 LNHDA, CDR2 SQIVND (reference sequence). The CDR3 totals 16 residues. V shed 5 bases and J 1 base; nucleotides not matched to a gene: 8. The CDR3 DNA reads as TGTGCCAGTAGTGTCACAGGGGACCCGAGCAATCAGCCCCAGCATTTT. Translating it yields CASSVTGDPSNQPQHF. The full variable domain, with the rest looked up from reference TRBV19 and TRBJ1-5, is DGGITQSPKYLFRKEGQNVTLSCEQNLNHDAMYWYRQDPGQGLRLIYYSQIVNDFQKGDIAEGYSVSREKKESFPLTVTSAQKNPTAFYLCASSVTGDPSNQPQHFGDGTRLSIL.

The chain couples TRBV29-1 to TRBJ2-1, with D possibly being TRBD1 or TRBD2 (5 bases each). The CDR3 spans 14 residues. V lost 7 bases, J lost 8 bases, and 21 bases lay in between. Per germline, CDR1 SQVTM and CDR2 ANQGSEA. The CDR3 reads CSAEGSRGPDEQFF. As DNA, the CDR3 is TGCAGCGCCGAGGGGTCACGAGGTCCGGATGAGCAGTTCTTC.

This clonotype showed up many times. V gene TRBV28 combines with J gene TRBJ2-7, with a weak D call TRBD1 (6 bases). Trimming removed 8 bases from V and 0 bases from J, with 14 bases in between. The CDR3 is made up of 14 amino acids. From germline, CDR1 is MDHEN and CDR2 SYDVKM. The CDR3 loop is CASGQRFFSYEQYF. CDR3 in DNA: TGTGCCAGCGGACAGCGGTTTTTCTCCTACGAGCAGTACTTC.

This clonotype was counted only a few times. J is TRBJ2-1 and V is TRBV4-1, with D possibly being TRBD1 or TRBD2 (5 bases each). In germline, CDR1 is MGHRA, CDR2 YSYEKL. The CDR3 contains 16 residues. Between the trimmed V and J ends, which lost 6 bases and 0 bases, there was a span of 15 bases. The CDR3 is CASRAPGPFSYNEQFF. In nucleotides, the CDR3 is TGCGCCAGCAGAGCCCCGGGACCCTTCTCCTACAATGAGCAGTTCTTC.

There are many counts of this clonotype. The chain is built from TRBV10-3 and TRBJ2-1; 7 bases align to TRBD2. CDR1 and CDR2 (germline): ENHRY, SYGVKD. The CDR3 extends over 12 amino acids. V lost 8 bases, J lost 10 bases, and 8 bases stayed unmatched. The DNA of the CDR3 is TGTGCCATCTGGGGCGCGGGAGCCGAGCAGTTCTTC. It encodes CAIWGAGAEQFF.

This clonotype was observed many times. V gene TRBV12-3 or TRBV12-4 combines with J gene TRBJ2-2, with TRBD1 matching 9 bases. The V segment lost 4 bases and the J segment 6 bases; nucleotides outside the gene matches: 6. The CDR3 is 15 residues long. The CDR3 region is CASSSGQGRAGELFF. The CDR3 region has the DNA TGTGCCAGCAGTTCCGGACAGGGGCGGGCCGGGGAGCTGTTTTTT.

This clonotype was counted between two and nine times. The chain combines TRBV20-1 with TRBJ2-5; 10 bases match TRBD2. J lost 4 bases, V lost 0 bases, and 5 bases had no gene match. CDR1 DFQATT and CDR2 SNEGSKA come from the germline V gene (reference sequence). CDR3 length equals 15 residues. CDR3 sequence (DNA): TGCAGTGCTAGAGAGCTAGCGGGAGTTACAGAGACCCAGTACTTC. It codes for CSARELAGVTETQYF.

This clonotype was observed many times. The chain joins TRBV7-2 to TRBJ2-3; a weak D match, TRBD2 (5 bases). CDR3 length equals 14 residues. Per the germline V gene, CDR1 is SGHTA and CDR2 is FQGNSA. The CDR3 loop reads CAASNPSSTDTQYF. CDR3 bases: TGTGCGGCCTCGAACCCTAGCAGCACAGATACGCAGTATTTT.

There are many counts of this clonotype. J is TRBJ2-1 and V is TRBV11-2; perhaps TRBD2 as D (5 bases). The germline V gene has CDR1 SGHAT and CDR2 FQNNGV. V was cut by 1 base and J by 10 bases, with 5 bases left in between. The CDR3 covers 11 residues. The CDR3 nucleotides read TGTGCCAGCAGCTTAGGAGGGGAGCAGTTCTTC. Its translation is CASSLGGEQFF.

This clonotype was recorded at least ten times. The chain joins TRBV28 to TRBJ2-1; possible D gene TRBD1, 5 bases. The V gene's germline CDR1 is MDHEN and CDR2 SYDVKM. This CDR3 spans 14 amino acids. V lost 5 bases, J lost 4 bases, and 12 bases lay in between. CDR3 amino acids: CASSPSTAYNEQFF. In nucleotides, the CDR3 is TGTGCCAGCAGTCCGTCGACAGCTTACAATGAGCAGTTCTTC.

This clonotype has only a few counts. This rearrangement joins TRBV2 to TRBJ2-3, with D possibly TRBD1 on 6 matching bases. Germline-derived CDR1 and CDR2 are SNHLY and FYNNEI. The CDR3 has 15 amino acids. Trimming cost V 5 bases and J 2 bases, with 14 bases left between them. The CDR3 sequence: CASSTDRLNTDTQYF. CDR3 bases: TGTGCCAGCAGTACGGACAGACTTAACACAGATACGCAGTATTTT. The full variable domain, with the rest looked up from reference TRBV2 and TRBJ2-3, is EPEVTQTPSHQVTQMGQEVILRCVPISNHLYFYWYRQILGQKVEFLVSFYNNEISEKSEIFDDQFSVERPDGSNFTLKIRSTKLEDSAMYFCASSTDRLNTDTQYFGPGTRLTVL.

This clonotype has a handful of counts. The chain joins TRBV30 to TRBJ2-7, with TRBD2 matching over 7 bases. V trimming: 3 bases; J trimming: 2 bases; junction bases outside the gene matches: 13. The CDR3 is made up of 16 amino acids. Germline V gene sequence: CDR1 GTSNPN, CDR2 SVGIG (reference sequence). The CDR3 here is CAWSGPVRGTTYEQYF. In DNA, the CDR3 is TGTGCCTGGAGCGGGCCCGTGCGGGGGACCACCTACGAGCAGTACTTC.

The chain has TRBV7-3 and TRBJ2-2; 7 bases align to TRBD1. Trimming took 5 bases from V and 6 from J; bases not matched to a gene: 9. CDR1 and CDR2 from the germline V gene are SGHTA and FQGTGA. CDR3 size: 15 residues. CDR3: CASSPGQVRSGELFF. The CDR3 DNA reads as TGTGCCAGCAGCCCCGGACAGGTTAGGTCCGGGGAGCTGTTTTTT. The variable domain in full, completed from reference TRBV7-3 and TRBJ2-2, reads GAGVSQTPSNKVTEKGKYVELRCDPISGHTALYWYRQSLGQGPEFLIYFQGTGAADDSGLPNDRFFAVRPEGSVSTLKIQRTERGDSAVYLCASSPGQVRSGELFFGEGSRLTVL.

There are many counts of this clonotype. The rearrangement joins TRBV29-1 to TRBJ1-3; weak D call: TRBD1 (6 bases). The V and J ends lost 7 bases and 6 bases respectively, with 13 bases between them. The V gene's germline CDR1 is SQVTM and CDR2 ANQGSEA. The CDR3 is 12 residues long. The CDR3 is CSALGGENTIYF. CDR3 in DNA: TGCAGCGCGTTAGGGGGAGAAAACACCATATATTTT.

There are many counts of this clonotype. V gene TRBV6-1 combines with J gene TRBJ2-7; TRBD1 might be the D (5 bases). Trimming took 5 bases from V and 3 from J, leaving 20 bases between them. Per the germline V gene, CDR1 is MNHNS and CDR2 is SASEGT. CDR3 size: 16 residues. In DNA form, the CDR3 reads TGTGCCAGCAGTCAGGCGCCGGACACCTTCTACTACGAGCAGTACTTC. Translation gives CASSQAPDTFYYEQYF.

As to this clonotype: It differs at one base from a far larger clone, so likely a read error. The chain employs TRBV6-9 and TRBJ2-5; 7 nucleotides match TRBD1. The CDR3 is made up of 14 amino acids. Per germline, CDR1 MNHGY and CDR2 SVAAGI. The CDR3 DNA sequence: TGTGCCAGCAGTTACCTGGACAGGCCCTCGACCCGGTACTTC. This sequence encodes CASSYLDRPSTRYF.

V and J are TRBV2 and TRBJ2-7; tentatively, D is TRBD1 (6 bases). The CDR3 is 15 amino acids. The germline V gene encodes CDR1 SNHLY and CDR2 FYNNEI. The V gene lost 5 bases and the J gene lost 2 bases, with 16 bases spanning the gap. The CDR3 DNA sequence: TGTGCCAGCAGTCCCAACACGGACAGCACCTACGAGCAGTACTTC. The encoded protein is CASSPNTDSTYEQYF.

This clonotype was seen repeatedly, ten times or more. The chain links TRBV12-3 or TRBV12-4 to TRBJ1-1; no clear D. CDR3 length: 13 amino acids. V lost 5 bases to trimming and J lost 3 bases, with 10 bases between them. The CDR3 DNA sequence: TGTGCCAGCAGTCCGATTGGGTACACTGAAGCTTTCTTT. It is translated as CASSPIGYTEAFF.

This clonotype appeared many times. The gene calls are TRBV7-2 and TRBJ2-4; the D is unclear. This CDR3 has 15 amino acids. The ends were cut back, 2 bases at V and 0 bases at J, with 8 bases in the middle. The V gene's germline CDR1 is SGHTA and CDR2 FQGNSA. CDR3 DNA sequence: TGTGCCAGCAGCTTAAGTCAACTAGCCAAAAACATTCAGTACTTC. Translating gives CASSLSQLAKNIQYF.

This clonotype has at least ten counts. This chain joins TRBV6-5 and TRBJ1-1; D is perhaps TRBD1 (5 bases). The CDR3 contains 13 residues. V lost 4 bases, J lost 1 base, and 7 bases lay in between. The germline gives CDR1 MNHEY, CDR2 SVGAGI. CDR3: CASSSGWNTEAFF. DNA for the CDR3: TGTGCCAGCAGTTCAGGGTGGAACACTGAAGCTTTCTTT.

The V gene is TRBV20-1, the J gene TRBJ2-3; 12 nucleotides agree with TRBD2. Trimming cost V 1 base and J 5 bases; bases outside gene matches: 10. CDR1 and CDR2 (germline): DFQATT, SNEGSKA (reference sequence). The CDR3 loop spans 17 amino acids. CDR3 protein: CSARVPSSGRAEDTQYF. In nucleotides, the CDR3 is TGCAGTGCTAGAGTCCCCTCTAGCGGGAGGGCCGAAGATACGCAGTATTTT.

This clonotype was recorded many times. The chain combines TRBV11-2 with TRBJ2-3; 12 nucleotides match TRBD2. The CDR3 totals 15 residues. V shed 2 bases, J shed 5 bases, and the junction held 2 bases outside the gene matches. Germline V gene lookup returns CDR1 SGHAT and CDR2 FQNNGV. The CDR3 DNA is TGTGCCAGCAGCTTACTAGCGGGAGGGCGAGATACGCAGTATTTT. Its protein is CASSLLAGGRDTQYF.

V usage is TRBV3-1 and J usage is TRBJ2-7; D possibly corresponds to TRBD2 (6 bases). Trimming shortened V by 3 bases and J by 6 bases, and 12 bases separated the two germline ends. The CDR3 runs to 13 residues. Germline V gene lookup returns CDR1 LGHDT and CDR2 YNNKEL (reference sequence). Written as DNA, the CDR3 is TGTGCCAGCAGCCATGGAGGGGCACTCGAGCAGTACTTC. It codes for CASSHGGALEQYF.

This clonotype was seen at least ten times. The genes are TRBV28 and TRBJ2-5; TRBD1 agrees at 7 bases. The germline gives CDR1 MDHEN, CDR2 SYDVKM. The V and J ends lost 5 bases and 9 bases, in that order; junction bases with no gene match: 12. The CDR3 totals 14 residues. The CDR3 DNA sequence: TGTGCCAGCAGTCTCGGGGCCAGGGGGAAGTCCCAGTACTTC. It yields the protein CASSLGARGKSQYF.

This clonotype was detected many times. V is TRBV11-3 and J is TRBJ2-2, with 8 nucleotides matching TRBD1. Unmatched junction bases numbered 14, after V lost 4 bases and J lost 4 bases. Germline V CDR1 and CDR2: SGHNT, YENEEA. This CDR3 comprises 18 residues. The CDR3 region has the DNA TGTGCCAGCAGCTCTAGTTGGTGGGACAGGCCGACCACCGGGGAGCTGTTTTTT. It translates to CASSSSWWDRPTTGELFF.

CDR3 coding DNA: TGTGCCAGCAGCCCGAGGTCTTCCCCAGGGGAGCTGTTTTTT. Its translation: CASSPRSSPGELFF. The J gene is TRBJ2-2, the V gene TRBV13; D is undetermined. V lost 5 bases and J lost 8, with 15 bases in between. Per the germline V gene, CDR1 is PRHDT and CDR2 is FYEKMQ (reference sequence). CDR3 size: 14 residues.

This clonotype has only a few counts. J is TRBJ2-1 and V is TRBV28; 8 bases match TRBD2. The ends lost 7 bases at V and 2 bases at J; junction bases unmatched: 4. Germline assignment: CDR1 MDHEN and CDR2 SYDVKM. This CDR3 region has 14 residues. CDR3 loop: CASKGLVTYNEQFF. The CDR3 nucleotides read TGTGCCAGCAAGGGACTAGTGACCTACAATGAGCAGTTCTTC.